This T cell receptor beta chain was identified during a study of T cells expressing NK-cell markers. Study-wide results and limits: The CD3+CD56-NKG2C+ fraction of several donors was also led by these clonotypes.

Turning to this clonotype: Its antigen is not identified.

Libraries used 5'RACE template switching adding universal primer site and UMIs. Using the 5' RACE reads, TCRdb records one entry per CDR3 protein without DNA. The sample table includes 450,000 to 600,000 distinct CDR3 sequences. Looked up from germline, CDR1 is SGHRS and CDR2 is YFSETQ. The CDR3 is 15 residues long. The sequence was obtained from a man younger than 30 in good health. The chain joins TRBV5-1 to TRBJ2-2. The sequencing sample was made of blood T cells: a sorted CD56 or NKG2C T cell subset, CD4+ or CD8+ T cells, or bulk PBMC T cells (not recorded which). CDR3 amino acids: CASTVAGTGTGELFF.